Listed here are 32 T cell receptor beta chains from one sample, sequenced in a study of blood T cells in healthy people across ages. A sample-barcoded 5' primer and a J-beta primer mix were used in a second PCR of about 6 to 11 cycles. TCRdb called the 5' RACE reads again in MiXCR, with one record for every CDR3 protein. The table lists 800,000 to 950,000 distinct CDR3 sequences, 25% to 30% of them singletons, with roughly 10% in the top ten. The sample also formed part of further work on T cells of mothers and their children.

Sample: blood. The receptors originated from a woman in her thirties or forties in good health.

The table lists this clonotype with a count of one. A read error may explain this, as a much larger clone is one base away. The chain has TRBV5-1 and TRBJ2-3, with D perhaps TRBD2 (6 bases). Germline lookup yields CDR1 SGHRS and CDR2 YFSETQ. This CDR3 comprises 16 residues. CDR3 region: CAGSLAGGGSTDTQYF. CDR3 nucleotides: TGCGCCGGCAGCTTGGCCGGTGGAGGGAGCACAGATACGCAGTATTTT.

On this clonotype: With a much larger clone just one base away, this may be a read error. The V call is TRBV12-3 or TRBV12-4, the J call TRBJ2-1; D not resolved. The CDR3 covers 12 residues. This CDR3 is CARSVQIHEQFF. The CDR3 coding sequence is TGTGCCCGCAGCGTTCAGATACATGAGCAGTTCTTC.

This clonotype was seen at least ten times. The V gene is TRBV12-3 or TRBV12-4, the J gene TRBJ2-1, with a tentative D call TRBD2 (6 bases). Trimming cost V 0 bases and J 6 bases, with 12 bases left between them. CDR3 length equals 15 residues. CDR3 amino acids: CASSLAGGSGNEQFF. Here the CDR3 DNA reads TGTGCCAGCAGTTTAGCGGGGGGTTCCGGCAATGAGCAGTTCTTC.

This rearrangement joins TRBV7-2 to TRBJ2-1; D is undetermined. Germline V gives CDR1 SGHTA, CDR2 FQGNSA. This CDR3 has 13 amino acids. V was clipped by 5 bases and J by 4 bases, with 9 bases between them. CDR3 residues: CASSPQWYNEQFF. CDR3 DNA: TGTGCCAGCAGCCCGCAATGGTACAATGAGCAGTTCTTC.

Concerning this clonotype: This may stem from a read error, because a much larger clone lies one nucleotide away. The V call is TRBV12-3 or TRBV12-4, the J call TRBJ2-3; the match to TRBD2 covers 8 bases. This CDR3 has 14 residues. In nucleotides, the CDR3 is TGTGCCAGCAGTTTACGGACTAGCACAGATACGGAGTATTTT. Translating gives CASSLRTSTDTEYF.

The table lists this clonotype with a few counts. The CDR3 nucleotides are TGTGCCAGCACCAGGGGCCACGGCGGGAGTGAGACCCAGTACTTC. It is translated as CASTRGHGGSETQYF. This chain joins TRBV2 and TRBJ2-5; possible D gene TRBD2, 7 bases. V was clipped by 7 bases and J by 5 bases, with 20 bases between them. The length of the CDR3 is 15 residues. Germline lookup yields CDR1 SNHLY and CDR2 FYNNEI.

Regarding this clonotype: The germline gene is not matched at one end of the junction; a read error may be the cause. V is TRBV7-3 and J is TRBJ2-7; perhaps TRBD1 as D (8 bases). The CDR3 totals 13 residues. Germline V gene lookup returns CDR1 SGHTA and CDR2 FQGTGA. CDR3 bases: TGTGCCAGCAGCTCCACAGGGGGGGGCGAGCAGGACTTC. It translates to CASSSTGGGEQDF.

The chain couples TRBV7-2 to TRBJ1-2; 11 positions match TRBD1. The ends lost 1 base at V and 7 bases at J; junction bases unmatched: 8. The CDR3 spans 16 residues. CDR1 is SGHTA and CDR2 is FQGNSA in the germline V gene. The CDR3 spells CASSLEGTGGWSGYTF. CDR3 nucleotide sequence: TGTGCCAGCAGCTTAGAGGGGACAGGGGGATGGAGTGGCTACACCTTC.

This chain links TRBV3-1 with TRBJ2-7, with D possibly TRBD2 on 5 matching bases. Germline CDR1 and CDR2: LGHDT and YNNKEL (reference sequence). The CDR3 sequence is 16 residues long. Trimming removed 4 bases at V and 0 bases at J, with 16 bases between. CDR3 region: CASSRAYGLLSYEQYF. DNA of the CDR3: TGTGCCAGCAGCCGGGCTTATGGACTCCTCTCCTACGAGCAGTACTTC.

With regard to this clonotype: This may stem from a read error, because a much larger clone lies one nucleotide away. The CDR3 is CASSLIAYSYNEQYF. The CDR3 nucleotides read TGTGCCAGCAGCTTGATAGCGTACTCCTACAATGAGCAGTACTTC. The chain links TRBV7-2 to TRBJ2-5; possible D gene TRBD2, 5 bases. Trimming took off 3 bases at V and 11 bases at J, with 22 bases between the two ends. CDR1 is SGHTA and CDR2 is FQGNSA in the germline V gene. The CDR3 length is 15 residues.

This clonotype was observed at least ten times. This sequence joins TRBV12-3 or TRBV12-4 and TRBJ1-2; D not certain. CDR3 length: 15 residues. With 2 bases removed from V and 3 bases from J, the gap between germline ends came to 13 bases. CDR3 amino acids: CASSLSAAGDYGYTF. The CDR3 nucleotides are TGTGCCAGCAGTTTAAGCGCGGCCGGTGACTATGGCTACACCTTC.

The V gene is TRBV18, the J gene TRBJ2-1; 8 nucleotides match TRBD2. This CDR3 is built from 15 residues. Losses at the gene ends were 8 bases for V and 7 bases for J; bases not matched to a gene: 13. Germline V lookup: CDR1 KGHSH, CDR2 LQKENI. Here the CDR3 reads CASRGVRTSQNEQFF. DNA of the CDR3: TGTGCCAGCAGGGGGGTGAGGACTAGCCAAAATGAGCAGTTCTTC. The complete variable domain, with remaining parts taken from reference TRBV18 and TRBJ2-1, reads NAGVMQNPRHLVRRRGQEARLRCSPMKGHSHVYWYRQLPEEGLKFMVYLQKENIIDESGMPKERFSAEFPKEGPSILRIQQVVRGDSAAYFCASRGVRTSQNEQFFGPGTRLTVL.

The chain combines TRBV4-2 with TRBJ1-2, with TRBD1 identical over 11 bases. V lost 2 bases, J lost 4 bases, and 9 bases stayed unmatched. Germline V gives CDR1 LGHNA, CDR2 YNFKEQ. CDR3 length equals 17 residues. CDR3 DNA: TGTGCCAGCAGCCAATATGGACAGGGGGCGTCCTCCTATGGCTACACCTTC. It encodes CASSQYGQGASSYGYTF.

This clonotype was seen more than once but under ten times. A clone one base away is much larger, so this may be a read error. For the CDR3, the DNA is TGTGCCAGCACGTCGTACGGGCAAGAGACCCAGTACTTC. It encodes CASTSYGQETQYF. This chain joins TRBV7-2 and TRBJ2-5; D unresolved. With 7 bases removed from V and 2 bases from J, the gap between germline ends came to 11 bases. The CDR3 has 13 amino acids. In germline, CDR1 is SGHTA, CDR2 FQGNSA.

This clonotype has ten or more counts. CDR3 sequence reads: CASSLRLSKSQETQYF. CDR3 sequence (DNA): TGTGCCAGCAGCTTAAGACTGTCGAAATCACAAGAGACCCAGTACTTC. The chain carries TRBV7-2 and TRBJ2-5; no clear D gene. V was trimmed by 2 bases and J by 2 bases, leaving 15 bases between them. CDR3 size: 16 residues. Looked up from germline, CDR1 is SGHTA and CDR2 is FQGNSA. The full variable domain, with the rest looked up from reference TRBV7-2 and TRBJ2-5, is GAGVSQSPSNKVTEKGKDVELRCDPISGHTALYWYRQSLGQGLEFLIYFQGNSAPDKSGLPSDRFSAERTGGSVSTLTIQRTQQEDSAVYLCASSLRLSKSQETQYFGPGTRLLVL.

This rearrangement joins TRBV28 to TRBJ1-4; unclear D gene. This CDR3 contains 12 residues. Trimming stripped 11 bases from V and 5 bases from J, with 12 bases between. Per the germline V gene, CDR1 is MDHEN and CDR2 is SYDVKM. CDR3 sequence (DNA): TGTGCCGGCCGCAGTTTAAATGAAAAACTGTTTTTT. Translated, it gives CAGRSLNEKLFF.

This clonotype was seen only a few times. The chain employs TRBV4-1 and TRBJ2-1, with D perhaps TRBD1 (6 bases). CDR1 MGHRA and CDR2 YSYEKL come from the germline V gene. V was pared by 4 bases and J by 2 bases, with 12 bases between. This CDR3 contains 15 residues. CDR3 coding DNA: TGCGCCAGCAGCCGTTGGGACAACACCTACAATGAGCAGTTCTTC. Translating gives CASSRWDNTYNEQFF.

This clonotype was recorded only once. The rearrangement uses TRBV7-2 and TRBJ1-1; D uncertain. The CDR3 is 15 amino acids. In germline, CDR1 is SGHTA, CDR2 FQGNSA. Trimming took off 5 bases at V and 4 bases at J, with 17 bases between the two ends. CDR3 amino acids: CASSGRSKRATEAFF. The DNA of the CDR3 is TGTGCCAGCAGCGGTCGGTCGAAACGGGCCACTGAAGCTTTCTTT.

This clonotype has just one count. A junction end diverges from the germline sequence, so it may reflect a read error. The chain joins TRBV29-1 to TRBJ1-2; maybe TRBD1 (5 bases). This CDR3 spans 16 amino acids. Looked up from germline, CDR1 is SQVTM and CDR2 is ANQGSEA. CDR3 region: CSVEDYTQRDSYGCTF. CDR3 DNA: TGCAGCGTTGAAGATTACACCCAGAGGGACTCCTATGGCTGCACCTTC.

This clonotype was observed a handful of times. It may be a read error: a sequence one base away is much more abundant. This chain uses TRBV12-3 or TRBV12-4 with TRBJ2-4; the match to TRBD2 covers 12 bases. This CDR3 comprises 17 residues. V dropped 3 bases and J dropped 1; count of bases not matched to a gene: 4. The chain's CDR3 is CASSLASGGAAKNIQYF. DNA for the CDR3: TGTGCCAGCAGTTTGGCTAGCGGGGGGGCGGCCAAAAACATTCAGTACTTC.

A single count supports this clonotype. A read error may account for a junction end that differs from germline. This chain links TRBV28 with TRBJ2-3; 9 bases are shared with TRBD2. Germline CDR1 is MDHEN and CDR2 is SYDVKM. The CDR3 sequence is 15 residues long. DNA of the CDR3: TGTGCCAGCCTTTCGGCGGGGGGGCCCCCCGATACGCAGTGTTTT. The encoded protein is CASLSAGGPPDTQCF.

In this sample, this clonotype turned up many times. The rearrangement uses TRBV7-7 and TRBJ2-3; D might be TRBD1 (6 bases). The CDR3 sequence is 15 residues long. Per germline, CDR1 SSHAT and CDR2 FNYEAQ (reference sequence). CDR3 region: CAGDTEYTRTDTQYF. CDR3 nucleotides: TGTGCTGGGGACACGGAGTATACGCGCACAGATACGCAGTATTTT.

This clonotype was observed a few times. CDR3 DNA: TGTGCCAGCTCACCAATGGGGGTAAGCAATCAGCCCCAGCATTTT. Its protein is CASSPMGVSNQPQHF. This rearrangement joins TRBV18 to TRBJ1-5; possible D gene TRBD1, 5 bases. The CDR3 runs to 15 residues. Per the germline V gene, CDR1 is KGHSH and CDR2 is LQKENI. With 2 bases removed from V and 1 base from J, the gap between germline ends came to 9 bases.

This rearrangement joins TRBV6-2 or TRBV6-3 to TRBJ2-3; 8 bases line up with TRBD2. Germline V lookup: CDR1 MNHEY, CDR2 SVGEGT. V dropped 8 bases and J dropped 7; count of bases not matched to a gene: 11. The CDR3 contains 14 residues. The CDR3 loop reads CASGDPAGVNTQYF. CDR3 sequence (DNA): TGTGCCAGCGGGGATCCAGCGGGGGTGAATACGCAGTATTTT.

This clonotype was observed a handful of times. V and J are TRBV20-1 and TRBJ2-3; D ambiguous. The CDR3 is made up of 14 amino acids. V gave up 6 bases and J gave up 2 bases, with 15 bases separating them. Per germline, CDR1 DFQATT and CDR2 SNEGSKA (reference sequence). CDR3 nucleotides: TGCAGTGCCGTCGACCTGAGCCCCACAGATACGCAGTATTTT. Translated: CSAVDLSPTDTQYF.

Regarding this clonotype: This likely comes from a read error, as the CDR3 has no conserved phenylalanine or tryptophan at its end. V gene TRBV20-1 combines with J gene TRBJ1-2, with 8 nucleotides matching TRBD1. V lost 3 bases and J lost 8; bases outside the gene matches: 11. CDR3 size: 14 residues. The germline V gene encodes CDR1 DFQATT and CDR2 SNEGSKA (reference sequence). CDR3 bases: TGCAGTGCTAGGGTCCCGCAGGGGGCGCCCGGCTACACCTGC. Its translation: CSARVPQGAPGYTC.

This clonotype was seen repeatedly, ten times or more. This chain connects TRBV7-2 to TRBJ2-7; D may be TRBD2 (6 bases). CDR1 and CDR2 from the germline V gene are SGHTA and FQGNSA. CDR3 length: 14 amino acids. V lost 5 bases to trimming and J lost 6 bases, with 17 bases between them. The CDR3 is CASSPGSGSREQYF. The DNA of the CDR3 is TGTGCCAGCAGCCCAGGGAGCGGGTCCCGCGAGCAGTACTTC.

This rearrangement joins TRBV12-3 or TRBV12-4 to TRBJ2-3; D is perhaps TRBD1 (6 bases). The CDR3 sequence is 14 residues long. The V end lost 4 bases, the J end lost 3 bases, and 11 bases lay between the germline ends. The CDR3 DNA reads TGTGCCAGCAGTTGTTACAGGGAGACAGATACGCAGTATTTT. Amino acid sequence: CASSCYRETDTQYF.

This clonotype was counted a few times. The V call is TRBV12-3 or TRBV12-4, the J call TRBJ2-5, with D possibly matching TRBD2 (5 bases). V lost 0 bases to trimming and J lost 5 bases, with 10 bases between them. The length of the CDR3 is 14 residues. In nucleotides, the CDR3 is TGTGCCAGCAGTTTAGCGACCACGGGGGAGACCCAGTACTTC. Its protein is CASSLATTGETQYF.

This clonotype was counted at least ten times. The rearrangement uses TRBV12-5 and TRBJ1-2; D is unresolved. Trimming shortened V by 1 base and J by 4 bases, and 10 bases separated the two germline ends. The CDR3 length is 14 residues. Germline loops: CDR1 LGHNT, CDR2 FRNRAP. CDR3 in amino acids: CASGLDPGTYGYTF. CDR3 sequence (DNA): TGTGCTAGTGGTTTGGATCCGGGTACCTATGGCTACACCTTC.

This clonotype was detected a few times. This chain uses TRBV5-5 with TRBJ1-3; D remains unclear. CDR3 length: 13 residues. CDR1 and CDR2 from the germline V gene are SGHKS and YYEKEE (reference sequence). The germline V and J ends were trimmed by 2 bases and 2 bases, with 5 bases remaining between them. The CDR3 sequence is CASSLGAGNTIYF. CDR3 coding DNA: TGTGCCAGCAGCTTAGGAGCTGGAAACACCATATATTTT.

This clonotype was recorded a few times. V and J are TRBV5-1 and TRBJ1-1, with 7 bases aligning to TRBD1. The CDR3 runs to 15 residues. In germline, CDR1 is SGHRS, CDR2 YFSETQ. The V segment lost 0 bases and the J segment 4 bases; nucleotides outside the gene matches: 6. DNA for the CDR3: TGCGCCAGCAGCTTGGCCACAGGGGTAATCACTGAAGCTTTCTTT. It yields the protein CASSLATGVITEAFF.